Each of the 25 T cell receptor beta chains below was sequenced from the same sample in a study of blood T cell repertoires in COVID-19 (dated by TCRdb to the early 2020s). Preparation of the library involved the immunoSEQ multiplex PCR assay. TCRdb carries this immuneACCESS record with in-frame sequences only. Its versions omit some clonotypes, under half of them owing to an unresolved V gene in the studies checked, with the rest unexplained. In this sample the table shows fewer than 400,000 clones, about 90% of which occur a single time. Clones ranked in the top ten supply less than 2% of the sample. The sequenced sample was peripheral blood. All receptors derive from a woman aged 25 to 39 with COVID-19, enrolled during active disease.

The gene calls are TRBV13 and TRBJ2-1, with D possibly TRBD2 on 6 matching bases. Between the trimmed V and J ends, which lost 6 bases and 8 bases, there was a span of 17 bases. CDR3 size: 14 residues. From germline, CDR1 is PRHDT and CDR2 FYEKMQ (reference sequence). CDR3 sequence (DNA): TGTGCCAGCAGTCTCCGGGGCTCTAGCGATGAGCAGTTCTTC. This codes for CASSLRGSSDEQFF.

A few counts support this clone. The CDR3 protein is CASSYSPGSNQPQHF. CDR3 DNA sequence: TGTGCCAGCAGTTACTCGCCAGGGAGCAATCAGCCCCAGCATTTT. The rearrangement joins TRBV6-5 to TRBJ1-5, with D possibly being TRBD1 (5 bases). V gave up 0 bases and J gave up 1 base, with 7 bases separating them. The CDR3 length is 15 residues. Germline V CDR1 and CDR2: MNHEY, SVGAGI.

The CDR3 bases are TGTGCCAGCAGTAAGACAGGCTATGGCTACACCTTC. Its protein product is CASSKTGYGYTF. The J gene is TRBJ1-2, the V gene TRBV6-5, with D maybe TRBD1 (6 bases). The V end was cut by 5 bases, the J end by 4 bases, with 8 bases between. Germline lookup yields CDR1 MNHEY and CDR2 SVGAGI. CDR3 length equals 12 residues.

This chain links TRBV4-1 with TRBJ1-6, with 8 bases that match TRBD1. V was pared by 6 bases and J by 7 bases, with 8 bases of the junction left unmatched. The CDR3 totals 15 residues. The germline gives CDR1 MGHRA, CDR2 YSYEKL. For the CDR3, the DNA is TGCGCCAGCAGTCACCAGACAGGGGACAATTCACCCCTCCACTTT. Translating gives CASSHQTGDNSPLHF.

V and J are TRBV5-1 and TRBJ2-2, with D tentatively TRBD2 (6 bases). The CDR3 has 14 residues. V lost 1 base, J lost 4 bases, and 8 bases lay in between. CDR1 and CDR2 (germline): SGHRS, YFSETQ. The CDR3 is CASSLLGGTGELFF. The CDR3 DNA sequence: TGCGCCAGCAGCTTGCTGGGGGGCACCGGGGAGCTGTTTTTT.

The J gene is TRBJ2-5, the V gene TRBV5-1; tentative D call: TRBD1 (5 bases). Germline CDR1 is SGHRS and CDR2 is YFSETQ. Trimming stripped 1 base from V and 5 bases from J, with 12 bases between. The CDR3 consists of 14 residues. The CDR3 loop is CASSLNRLGETQYF. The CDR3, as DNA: TGCGCCAGCAGCTTGAACAGGTTGGGGGAGACCCAGTACTTC.

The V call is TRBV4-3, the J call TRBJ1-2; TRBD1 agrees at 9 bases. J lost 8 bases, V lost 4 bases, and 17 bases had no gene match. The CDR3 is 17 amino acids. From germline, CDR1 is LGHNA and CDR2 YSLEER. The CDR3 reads CASSPSRFWTGDGGYTF. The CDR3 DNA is TGCGCCAGCAGCCCGAGCCGCTTTTGGACAGGGGATGGAGGCTACACCTTC.

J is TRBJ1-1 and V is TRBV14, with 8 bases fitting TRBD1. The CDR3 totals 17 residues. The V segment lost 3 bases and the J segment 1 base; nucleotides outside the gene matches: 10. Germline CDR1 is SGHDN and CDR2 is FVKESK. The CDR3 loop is CASSQGDRGHRNTEAFF. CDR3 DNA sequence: TGTGCCAGCAGCCAGGGAGACAGGGGACATCGGAACACTGAAGCTTTCTTT. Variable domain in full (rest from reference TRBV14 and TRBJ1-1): EAGVTQFPSHSVIEKGQTVTLRCDPISGHDNLYWYRRVMGKEIKFLLHFVKESKQDESGMPNNRFLAERTGGTYSTLKVQPAELEDSGVYFCASSQGDRGHRNTEAFFGQGTRLTVV.

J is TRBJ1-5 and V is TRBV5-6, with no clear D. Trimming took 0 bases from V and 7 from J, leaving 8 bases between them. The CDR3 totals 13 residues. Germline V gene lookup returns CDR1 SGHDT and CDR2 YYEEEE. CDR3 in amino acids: CASSLDGCQPQHF. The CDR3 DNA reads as TGTGCCAGCAGCTTGGACGGTTGCCAGCCCCAGCATTTT.

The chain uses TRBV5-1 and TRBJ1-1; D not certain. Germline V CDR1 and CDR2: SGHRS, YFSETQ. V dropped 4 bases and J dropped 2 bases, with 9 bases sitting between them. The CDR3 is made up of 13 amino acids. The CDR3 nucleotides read TGCGCCAGCAGCCTACGGGGAAACACTGAAGCTTTCTTT. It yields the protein CASSLRGNTEAFF.

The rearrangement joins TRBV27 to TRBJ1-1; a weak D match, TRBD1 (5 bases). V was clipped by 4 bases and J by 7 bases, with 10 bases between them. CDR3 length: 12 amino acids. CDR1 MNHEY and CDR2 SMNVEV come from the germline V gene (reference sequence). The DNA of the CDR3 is TGTGCCAGCAGTTCGGTTACAGGTGAAGCTTTCTTT. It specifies CASSSVTGEAFF.

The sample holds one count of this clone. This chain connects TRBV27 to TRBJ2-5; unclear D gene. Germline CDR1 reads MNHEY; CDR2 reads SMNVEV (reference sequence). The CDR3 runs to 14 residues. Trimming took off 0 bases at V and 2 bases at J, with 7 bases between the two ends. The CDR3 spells CASSLSGRQETQYF. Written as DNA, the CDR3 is TGTGCCAGCAGTTTATCAGGCAGGCAAGAGACCCAGTACTTC.

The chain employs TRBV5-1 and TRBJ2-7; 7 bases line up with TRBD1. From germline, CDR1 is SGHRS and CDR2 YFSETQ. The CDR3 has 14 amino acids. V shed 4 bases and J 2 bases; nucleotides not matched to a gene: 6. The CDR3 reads CASSQWTGTYEQYF. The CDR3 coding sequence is TGCGCCAGCAGCCAATGGACAGGAACCTACGAGCAGTACTTC.

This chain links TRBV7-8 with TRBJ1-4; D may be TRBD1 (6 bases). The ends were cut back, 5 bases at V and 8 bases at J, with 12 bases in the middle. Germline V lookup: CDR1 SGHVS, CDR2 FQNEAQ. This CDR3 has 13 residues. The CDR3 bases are TGTGCCAGCAGCCCTACAGGGACCGAAAAACTGTTTTTT. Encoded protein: CASSPTGTEKLFF.

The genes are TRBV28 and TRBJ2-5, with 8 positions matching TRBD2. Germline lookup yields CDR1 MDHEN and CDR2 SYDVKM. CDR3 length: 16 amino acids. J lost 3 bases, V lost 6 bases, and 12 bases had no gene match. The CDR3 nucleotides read TGTGCCAGCAGCTCCCTCGGGGGGGGTTCGAAAGAGACCCAGTACTTC. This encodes CASSSLGGGSKETQYF.

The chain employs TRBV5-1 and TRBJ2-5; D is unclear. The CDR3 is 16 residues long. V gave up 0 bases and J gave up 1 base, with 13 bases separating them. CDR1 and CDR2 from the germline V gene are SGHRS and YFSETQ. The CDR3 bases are TGCGCCAGCAGCTTGGGGGTAGCAACGGGCCAAGAGACCCAGTACTTC. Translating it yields CASSLGVATGQETQYF.

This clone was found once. In DNA, the CDR3 is TGTGCCAGAAGGGGCCCCAGGGGTCGTCACTTGGAGACCCAGTACTTC. It yields the protein CARRGPRGRHLETQYF. The chain is built from TRBV5-3 and TRBJ2-5; D is perhaps TRBD1 (6 bases). TRBV5-3 is given ORF status, its function remaining uncertain. The CDR3 consists of 16 residues. With 5 bases removed from V and 5 bases from J, the gap between germline ends came to 22 bases.

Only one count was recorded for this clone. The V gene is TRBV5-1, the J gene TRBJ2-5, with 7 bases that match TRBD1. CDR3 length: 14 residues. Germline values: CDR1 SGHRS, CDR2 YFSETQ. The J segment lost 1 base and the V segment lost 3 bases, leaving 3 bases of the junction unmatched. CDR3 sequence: CASSSTGRQETQYF. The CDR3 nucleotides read TGCGCCAGCAGCTCGACAGGGCGCCAAGAGACCCAGTACTTC.

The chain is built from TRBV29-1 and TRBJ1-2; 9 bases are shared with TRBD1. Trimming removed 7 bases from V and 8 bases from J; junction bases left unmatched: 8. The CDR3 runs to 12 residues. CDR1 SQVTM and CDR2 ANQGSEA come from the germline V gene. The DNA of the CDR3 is TGCAGCGCCCAACAGGGGGCTACGGGCTACACCTTC. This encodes CSAQQGATGYTF.

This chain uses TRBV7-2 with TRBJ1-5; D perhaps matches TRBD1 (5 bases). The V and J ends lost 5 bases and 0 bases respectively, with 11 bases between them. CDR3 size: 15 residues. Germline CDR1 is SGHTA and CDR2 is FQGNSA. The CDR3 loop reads CASSLGQYSNQPQHF. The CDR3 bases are TGTGCCAGCAGCCTCGGACAATATAGCAATCAGCCCCAGCATTTT.

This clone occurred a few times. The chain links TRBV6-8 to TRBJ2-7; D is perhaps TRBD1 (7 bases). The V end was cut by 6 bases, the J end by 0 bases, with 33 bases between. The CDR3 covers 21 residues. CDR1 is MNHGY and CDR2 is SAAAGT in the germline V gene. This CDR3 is CASSKSRGLDREALSSYEQYF. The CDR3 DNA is TGTGCCAGCAGCAAAAGCCGGGGGCTAGACAGGGAGGCTCTTAGCTCCTACGAGCAGTACTTC.

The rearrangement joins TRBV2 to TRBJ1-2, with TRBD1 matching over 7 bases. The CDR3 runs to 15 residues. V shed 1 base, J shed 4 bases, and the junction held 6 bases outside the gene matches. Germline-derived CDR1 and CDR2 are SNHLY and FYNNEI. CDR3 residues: CASSEGTGNLYGYTF. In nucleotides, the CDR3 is TGTGCCAGCAGTGAAGGGACAGGAAACCTCTATGGCTACACCTTC.

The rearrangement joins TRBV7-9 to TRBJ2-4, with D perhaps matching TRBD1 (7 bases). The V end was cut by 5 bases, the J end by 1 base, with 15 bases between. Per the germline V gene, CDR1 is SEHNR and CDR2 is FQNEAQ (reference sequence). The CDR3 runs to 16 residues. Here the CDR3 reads CASSRRGPWAKNIQYF. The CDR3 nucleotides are TGTGCCAGCAGCCGGAGGGGGCCGTGGGCCAAAAACATTCAGTACTTC.

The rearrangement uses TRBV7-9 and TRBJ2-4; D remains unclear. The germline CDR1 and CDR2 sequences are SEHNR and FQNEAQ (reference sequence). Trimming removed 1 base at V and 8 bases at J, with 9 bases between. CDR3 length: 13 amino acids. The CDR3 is CASSLVNEDIQYF. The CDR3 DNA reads TGTGCCAGCAGCTTAGTTAATGAGGACATTCAGTACTTC. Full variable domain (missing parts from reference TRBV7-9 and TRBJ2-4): DTGVSQNPRHKITKRGQNVTFRCDPISEHNRLYWYRQTLGQGPEFLTYFQNEAQLEKSRLLSDRFSAERPKGSFSTLEIQRTEQGDSAMYLCASSLVNEDIQYFGAGTRLSVL.

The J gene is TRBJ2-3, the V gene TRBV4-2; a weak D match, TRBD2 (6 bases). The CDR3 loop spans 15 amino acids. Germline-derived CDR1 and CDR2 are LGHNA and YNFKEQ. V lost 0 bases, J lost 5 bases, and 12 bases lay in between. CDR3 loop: CASSQDRLVVDTQYF. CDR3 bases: TGTGCCAGCAGCCAAGACCGACTAGTGGTAGATACGCAGTATTTT.